This T cell receptor beta chain was recovered during a study of early T cells in non-severe SARS-CoV-2 infection. Whole-study context: Sequencing input comprised bulk RNA from unsorted whole blood; chain pairing was not available.

In its sample, this clonotype was seen a few times. The antigen remains unidentified. Researchers attached unique molecular identifiers to individual cDNA molecules. TCRdb reprocessed the 5' RACE reads via MiXCR and lists one record per CDR3 protein. The table includes tens of thousands of distinct CDR3 sequences, approximately 13% detected once. Study-wide findings and caveats: VDJdb-based matching was biased toward anti-spike CD8 responses and missed private and CD4 specificities.

CDR1 and CDR2 (germline): SGHRS, YFSETQ. The CDR3 is 13 residues long. V lost 4 bases, J lost 7 bases, and 14 bases lay in between. This receptor was identified in an adult who was a healthcare worker with PCR-confirmed SARS-CoV-2 infection or an uninfected control (not recorded which). This chain uses TRBV5-1 with TRBJ1-1, with a tentative D call TRBD1 (5 bases). The sequenced sample was whole blood. The CDR3 sequence is CASSARRGSEAFF. The CDR3 DNA is TGCGCCAGCAGCGCGCGTAGGGGAAGTGAAGCTTTCTTT.